Listed here is a single TCR beta chain. Its antigen remains unknown. The source of the sample is a study of cytomegalovirus exposure and HLA in healthy donors. The study's findings and limits: There were 150 to 200 TCR beta chains listed as cytomegalovirus-associated.

The CDR3 contains 12 residues. Between the trimmed V and J ends, which lost 8 bases and 6 bases, there was a span of 13 bases. Per the germline V gene, CDR1 is MNHEY and CDR2 is SVGAGI. Vbeta (60) and Jbeta (13) primers were used in the PCR. Only in-frame clones appear in the TCRdb table, and some are missing; sequencing was by immunoSEQ multiplex PCR. The table has some 200,000 clones, over 75% seen once; the top ten hold 0.08% to 0.1%. The sequenced sample was PBMCs. The rearrangement links TRBV6-5 to TRBJ1-2; tentative D call: TRBD1 (5 bases). This receptor was obtained from a boy younger than 10 in good health and CMV-seronegative. The CDR3 reads CASRGGVHGYTF. The CDR3 coding sequence is TGTGCCAGCCGGGGGGGGGTCCATGGCTACACCTTC.